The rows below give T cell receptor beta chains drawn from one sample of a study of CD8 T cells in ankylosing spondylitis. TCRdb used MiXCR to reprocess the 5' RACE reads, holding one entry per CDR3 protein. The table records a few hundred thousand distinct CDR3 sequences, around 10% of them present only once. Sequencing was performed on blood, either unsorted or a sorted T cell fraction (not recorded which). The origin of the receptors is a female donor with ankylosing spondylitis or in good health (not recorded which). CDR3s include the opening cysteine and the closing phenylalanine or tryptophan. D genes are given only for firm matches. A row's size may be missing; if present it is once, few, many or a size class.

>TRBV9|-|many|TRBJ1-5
TGTGCCAGCAGCCGAAGGACGGATCCATGGCAGCCCCAGCATTTT
CASSRRTDPWQPQHF
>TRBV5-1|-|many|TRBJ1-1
TGCGCCAGCAGCTTGGAACAGAAGAACACTGAAGCTTTCTTT
CASSLEQKNTEAFF
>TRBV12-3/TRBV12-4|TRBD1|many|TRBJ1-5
TGTGCCAGCAGCTATGGACAGGGCAGCAATCAGCCCCAGCATTTT
CASSYGQGSNQPQHF
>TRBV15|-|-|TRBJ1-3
TGTGCCACCAGCCCCTATGAGAGGGGGTCGGGAAACACCATATATTTT
CATSPYERGSGNTIYF
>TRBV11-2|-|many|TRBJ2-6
TGTGCCAGCAGCTTATACTCTGGGGCCAACGTCCTGACTTTC
CASSLYSGANVLTF
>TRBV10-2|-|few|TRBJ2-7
TGCGCCGCAGATGCCTTCGACGGTTACGAGCAGTACTTC
CAADAFDGYEQYF
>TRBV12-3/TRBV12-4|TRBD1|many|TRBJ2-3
TGTGCCAGCAGTTTGGGGGCAGGGGGCCCCACGGGTACGCAGTATTTT
CASSLGAGGPTGTQYF
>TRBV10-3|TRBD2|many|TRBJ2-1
TGTGCCACCCGGACTAGCGGGGTAGATGAGCAGTTCTTC
CATRTSGVDEQFF
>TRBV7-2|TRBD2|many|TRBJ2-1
TGTGCCAGCAGCTTCCAGCGGGAGCGACCGTTCTTC
CASSFQRERPFF
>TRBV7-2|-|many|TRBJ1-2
TGTGCCAGCAGCTTAATGGGAGATGGCTACACCTTC
CASSLMGDGYTF
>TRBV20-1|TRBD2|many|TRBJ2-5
TGCAGTGCTCTCCGACTAGCGGGAGAAGAGACCCAGTACTTC
CSALRLAGEETQYF
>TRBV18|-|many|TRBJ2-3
TGTGCCAGCTCACCAGATTCAGATACGCAGTATTTT
CASSPDSDTQYF